This TCR beta chain derives from a study of identical twins. Study-level points and caveats: Out-of-frame TCR alpha sharing in monozygotic twins exceeded recombination model predictions.

In this sample, this clonotype turned up once. Its antigen remains unidentified. TCRdb processed the 5' RACE reads anew with MiXCR; each CDR3 protein has one entry. Seen here are roughly 770,000 distinct CDR3 sequences, over 15% observed once, and the top ten hold about 12%. In addition, the sample was reused for a study of T cells expressing NK-cell markers. This second study notes: Of the CD8+ T cells in about 6 donors, roughly 1.0-7.0% belonged to dominant NKG2C+ clonotypes. The same clonotypes also predominated in the CD3+CD56-NKG2C+ fraction of a few donors.

The sequence derives from a woman younger than 30 in good health. Sequencing input: PBMCs.

CDR3 nucleotides: TGTGCCAGCAGCCAAAGTACGAGAGGTACGCAGTATTTT. It specifies CASSQSTRGTQYF. The chain carries TRBV3-1 and TRBJ2-3; D call uncertain. The ends were cut back, 2 bases at V and 8 bases at J, with 11 bases in the middle. This CDR3 has 13 residues. Germline values: CDR1 LGHDT, CDR2 YNNKEL (reference sequence).